The next 20 T cell receptor beta chains were all read from a single sample in a study of shared clonotypes between healthy human individuals. This table comes from immunoSEQ multiplex PCR, and its TCRdb copy is limited to in-frame clones, with some not included. Of around 550,000 clones detected, 96% appear once; the ten largest clones hold about 0.064%. Sequencing was carried out using naive CD4+ T cells sorted from blood. Described subset: CD45RA+ positively selected. The receptor source for this set is a woman aged 25 to 39 in good health.

The V gene is TRBV5-4, the J gene TRBJ1-1, with 8 bases fitting TRBD1. Per the germline V gene, CDR1 is SGHNT and CDR2 is YYREEE (reference sequence). The CDR3 contains 14 residues. J gave up 2 bases and V 4 bases, and 4 bases lay outside the gene matches. In nucleotides, the CDR3 is TGTGCCAGCAGCCTCGGGACAGGTAACACTGAAGCTTTCTTT. It codes for CASSLGTGNTEAFF.

The chain employs TRBV5-8 and TRBJ1-4; no clear D. V was clipped by 1 base and J by 8 bases, with 9 bases between them. There are 13 residues in the CDR3. Germline V lookup: CDR1 SGHTS, CDR2 YDEGEE. CDR3 in amino acids: CASSLTRSEKLFF. CDR3 nucleotide sequence: TGTGCCAGCAGCTTGACCAGGTCCGAAAAACTGTTTTTT.

The gene calls are TRBV2 and TRBJ2-2, with no clear D. From germline, CDR1 is SNHLY and CDR2 FYNNEI. The CDR3 is 14 amino acids. V was pared by 5 bases and J by 5 bases, with 12 bases between. This chain's CDR3 is CASSQIPPTGELFF. The CDR3 DNA reads TGTGCCAGCAGTCAGATCCCCCCTACCGGGGAGCTGTTTTTT.

The chain joins TRBV4-1 to TRBJ2-7, with 10 bases that match TRBD1. Unmatched junction bases numbered 11, after V lost 2 bases and J lost 4 bases. Looked up from germline, CDR1 is MGHRA and CDR2 is YSYEKL. This CDR3 has 17 amino acids. Here the CDR3 reads CASSQLTGTGDLYEQYF. The CDR3 nucleotides are TGCGCCAGCAGCCAATTGACCGGGACAGGGGATCTTTACGAGCAGTACTTC.

The chain carries TRBV5-4 and TRBJ2-5; 10 bases agree with TRBD2. The J call is doubtful: the DNA matches TRBJ2-7 better. The CDR3 is made up of 13 amino acids. Germline assignment: CDR1 SGHNT and CDR2 YYREEE (reference sequence). The CDR3 nucleotides read TGTGCCAGCACTACTAGCGGGACCTACGAGCAGTACTTC. It is translated as CASTTSGTYEQYF.

V and J are TRBV5-5 and TRBJ2-7; TRBD2 matches 11 bases. This CDR3 region has 16 residues. Germline V gene data show CDR1 as SGHKS and CDR2 as YYEKEE (reference sequence). Trimming took 0 bases from V and 9 from J; bases not matched to a gene: 11. CDR3 sequence: CASSLGPTSGSRGQYF. In nucleotides, the CDR3 is TGTGCCAGCAGCTTGGGCCCCACTAGCGGGAGTCGAGGGCAGTACTTC.

The chain employs TRBV6-1 and TRBJ2-3; 8 bases are a match to TRBD2. This CDR3 spans 16 amino acids. V was pared by 4 bases and J by 3 bases, with 9 bases of the junction left unmatched. Germline CDR1 MNHNS, CDR2 SASEGT. CDR3 loop: CASSVPAGVGTDTQYF. In nucleotides, the CDR3 is TGTGCCAGCAGTGTCCCAGCGGGAGTAGGGACAGATACGCAGTATTTT.

The genes are TRBV27 and TRBJ2-1; 9 bases map to TRBD2. Germline trimming cut 4 bases from V and 3 bases from J; bases unmatched to any gene: 4. The CDR3 loop spans 15 amino acids. Germline-derived CDR1 and CDR2 are MNHEY and SMNVEV (reference sequence). Here the CDR3 DNA reads TGTGCCAGCAGTTCGCTAGCGGGAAGCTACAATGAGCAGTTCTTC. Its protein is CASSSLAGSYNEQFF.

This clone was observed a single time. This rearrangement joins TRBV28 to TRBJ1-5, with D possibly TRBD1 on 5 matching bases. CDR3 length: 15 residues. With 6 bases removed from V and 8 bases from J, the gap between germline ends came to 20 bases. Germline CDR1 MDHEN, CDR2 SYDVKM. The CDR3 DNA reads as TGTGCCAGCAGGTGGGACCGGGTCCAAGGCGAGCCCCAGCATTTT. Its protein is CASRWDRVQGEPQHF.

V and J are TRBV28 and TRBJ2-7; D not certain. CDR1 is MDHEN and CDR2 is SYDVKM in the germline V gene. CDR3 length equals 12 residues. Trimming shortened V by 2 bases and J by 4 bases, and 6 bases separated the two germline ends. Here the CDR3 reads CASSLLNYEQYF. The CDR3 coding sequence is TGTGCCAGCAGTTTACTCAATTACGAGCAGTACTTC.

The gene calls are TRBV29-1 and TRBJ1-5; D perhaps matches TRBD1 (5 bases). Trimming pared 6 bases from V and 0 bases from J, leaving 12 bases between. CDR3 length: 14 amino acids. CDR1 is SQVTM and CDR2 is ANQGSEA in the germline V gene. CDR3 nucleotide sequence: TGCAGCGTGAGGGGTCAGGATAGCAATCAGCCCCAGCATTTT. Translating it yields CSVRGQDSNQPQHF.

The chain combines TRBV7-9 with TRBJ2-7; 9 bases fit TRBD1. Germline assignment: CDR1 SEHNR and CDR2 FQNEAQ (reference sequence). This CDR3 has 13 residues. Trimming removed 6 bases from V and 2 bases from J; junction bases left unmatched: 2. In DNA, the CDR3 is TGTGCCAGCAGTCGGGACAGGGCCTACGAGCAGTACTTC. Its translation: CASSRDRAYEQYF.

V is TRBV29-1 and J is TRBJ2-1, with D possibly being TRBD1 or TRBD2 (5 bases each). CDR3 length: 14 amino acids. Germline V gene lookup returns CDR1 SQVTM and CDR2 ANQGSEA. V lost 8 bases, J lost 5 bases, and 19 bases lay in between. The DNA of the CDR3 is TGCAGCTCTAGACCGGGACCAGGGAACAATGAGCAGTTCTTC. It translates to CSSRPGPGNNEQFF.

This rearrangement joins TRBV27 to TRBJ1-1; the match to TRBD1 covers 9 bases. The trim removed 2 bases at V and 6 bases at J, leaving 4 bases unmatched. The CDR3 is 14 residues long. The V gene's germline CDR1 is MNHEY and CDR2 SMNVEV (reference sequence). CDR3 in amino acids: CASSLDRGAAEAFF. DNA for the CDR3: TGTGCCAGCAGTTTAGACAGGGGGGCCGCTGAAGCTTTCTTT.

This sequence joins TRBV6-1 and TRBJ2-1; D remains ambiguous. The CDR3 runs to 13 residues. Between the trimmed V and J ends, which lost 4 bases and 5 bases, there was a span of 9 bases. CDR1 and CDR2 from the germline V gene are MNHNS and SASEGT. In DNA, the CDR3 is TGTGCCAGCAGTGGATACATAGACAATGAGCAGTTCTTC. This codes for CASSGYIDNEQFF.

The table lists this clone with a count of one. The chain carries TRBV5-5 and TRBJ1-2; 7 positions match TRBD1. V was pared by 6 bases and J by 4 bases, with 15 bases of the junction left unmatched. The CDR3 sequence is 16 residues long. The germline CDR1 and CDR2 sequences are SGHKS and YYEKEE (reference sequence). CDR3 sequence: CASNTPGQLTTYGYTF. Written as DNA, the CDR3 is TGTGCCAGCAACACCCCGGGACAGCTCACTACCTATGGCTACACCTTC.

CDR3 DNA sequence: TGTGCCAGCAGTTTCAGAGGACGCGGTGGGGTGTTTTTT. It codes for CASSFRGRGGVFF. This sequence joins TRBV28 and TRBJ1-4; D uncertain. Germline V gene lookup returns CDR1 MDHEN and CDR2 SYDVKM. Trimming left V 3 bases short and J 15 bases short, with 17 bases between. CDR3 size: 13 residues. Complete variable domain (other parts from reference TRBV28 and TRBJ1-4): DVKVTQSSRYLVKRTGEKVFLECVQDMDHENMFWYRQDPGLGLRLIYFSYDVKMKEKGDIPEGYSVSREKKERFSLILESASTNQTSMYLCASSFRGRGGVFFGSGTQLSVL.

CDR3: CASTQPGPADNEQFF. The DNA for the CDR3 is TGTGCCAGCACTCAACCGGGCCCAGCCGACAATGAGCAGTTCTTC. This sequence joins TRBV6-1 and TRBJ2-1; the D is unclear. Germline V gene lookup returns CDR1 MNHNS and CDR2 SASEGT. There are 15 residues in the CDR3. The germline V and J ends were trimmed by 7 bases and 5 bases, with 18 bases remaining between them.

V gene TRBV5-1 combines with J gene TRBJ2-7; 10 bases align to TRBD2. V dropped 0 bases and J dropped 4; count of bases not matched to a gene: 10. CDR1 is SGHRS, CDR2 YFSETQ, per germline. The CDR3 runs 17 residues. CDR3 in DNA: TGCGCCAGCAGCTTGGCCCCGGCTAGCGGGAGCCTTTACGAGCAGTACTTC. Protein sequence: CASSLAPASGSLYEQYF.

The chain recombines TRBV21-1 with TRBJ2-6; the tabulated D call, TRBD1, remains unverified against the DNA. TRBV21-1 is a known pseudogene. The CDR3 consists of 17 residues. CDR3 region: CASSKGQGRSGANVLTF. In DNA form, the CDR3 reads TGTGCCAGCAGCAAGGGACAGGGGCGCTCTGGGGCCAACGTCCTGACTTTC.